This TCR beta chain was obtained from a study of CD8 T cells in ankylosing spondylitis. Preparation of TCR beta libraries was done by quantitative 5'-RACE with molecular barcodes. MiXCR was run by TCRdb on the 5' RACE reads, yielding one entry per CDR3 protein. The data hold 390,000 or so distinct CDR3 sequences, with around 20% observed a single time. This clonotype was observed at least ten times. Antigen unknown. The V end lost 4 bases, the J end lost 5 bases, and 11 bases lay between the germline ends. This CDR3 spans 13 amino acids. Looked up from germline, CDR1 is SGHAT and CDR2 is FQNNGV. Whole-study results and caveats: Significantly higher representation of disease-linked clones was reported for matched ankylosing spondylitis synovial fluid. What appeared characteristic of ankylosing spondylitis blood was a TCR beta motif of 7 or 8 highly homologous variants. Earlier authors reported some of these motif variants in reactive arthritis synovial fluid and blood. Relatively rare in peripheral blood, disease-linked clones were also CD8+.

The origin of this receptor is a male donor with ankylosing spondylitis. Material for sequencing was blood, either unsorted or a sorted T cell fraction (not recorded which). The chain has TRBV11-2 and TRBJ1-1; D might be TRBD1 (5 bases). CDR3 sequence (DNA): TGTGCCAGCAGCTGGGGCAGAAATACTGAAGCTTTCTTT. Its protein is CASSWGRNTEAFF.